The 8 T cell receptor beta chains listed next were all sequenced from one sample in a study of T cells in Graves' hyperthyroidism and ophthalmopathy. From RNA transcripts, TCR beta CDR3 regions were amplified. In the first-round RT-PCR of the TCR CDR3, the HTBI primer set was used. TCRdb re-called the multiplex PCR reads with MiXCR, one entry per CDR3 protein. The sample shows hundreds of thousands of distinct CDR3 sequences, over 35% of them seen only once. The sample comprised blood. The receptors come from a man aged 18 to 30 with Graves' hyperthyroidism.

The rearrangement links TRBV20-1 to TRBJ2-7; a possible D gene is TRBD1 (6 bases). V lost 8 bases to trimming and J lost 3 bases, with 20 bases between them. This CDR3 contains 14 residues. Germline V gives CDR1 DFQATT, CDR2 SNEGSKA (reference sequence). CDR3: CSSVRQASFYEQYF. In DNA form, the CDR3 reads TGCAGTTCTGTTAGACAGGCCTCTTTCTACGAGCAGTACTTC.

Many counts were recorded for this clonotype. V usage is TRBV10-3 and J usage is TRBJ1-4; 8 bases line up with TRBD1. Germline CDR1 and CDR2: ENHRY and SYGVKD. V trimming: 0 bases; J trimming: 8 bases; junction bases outside the gene matches: 8. CDR3 size: 16 residues. The CDR3 loop is CAISESGQVGKEKLFF. The CDR3 nucleotides read TGTGCCATCAGTGAGTCGGGACAGGTGGGAAAAGAAAAACTGTTTTTT.

This chain links TRBV11-2 with TRBJ2-7, with 8 nucleotides matching TRBD1. Trimming took 5 bases from V and 3 from J; bases not matched to a gene: 6. CDR3 size: 14 residues. The germline V gene encodes CDR1 SGHAT and CDR2 FQNNGV. CDR3 in amino acids: CASSAGQVGYEQYF. CDR3 in DNA: TGTGCCAGCAGCGCGGGACAGGTTGGCTACGAGCAGTACTTC.

The rearrangement joins TRBV6-6 to TRBJ2-6, with a weak D call TRBD2 (6 bases). Germline values: CDR1 MNHNY, CDR2 SVGAGI (reference sequence). The CDR3 length is 15 residues. The V end lost 11 bases, the J end lost 0 bases, and 14 bases lay between the germline ends. The CDR3 reads CARMGGDSGANVLTF. CDR3 nucleotide sequence: TGTGCCCGTATGGGAGGAGACTCTGGGGCCAACGTCCTGACTTTC.

The chain couples TRBV29-1 to TRBJ1-1; a weak D match, TRBD1 (6 bases). CDR1 is SQVTM, CDR2 ANQGSEA, per germline. The CDR3 consists of 12 residues. Trimming pared 7 bases from V and 11 bases from J, leaving 20 bases between. CDR3 protein: CSARVGGLLAFF. The DNA for the CDR3 is TGCAGCGCCCGAGTGGGGGGCCTCTTGGCTTTCTTT.

This clonotype was counted a few times. The chain uses TRBV4-1 and TRBJ1-1; D uncertain. Germline V gene sequence: CDR1 MGHRA, CDR2 YSYEKL. V was pared by 2 bases and J by 8 bases, with 9 bases between. The CDR3 has 12 residues. Written as DNA, the CDR3 is TGCGCCAGCAGCCAATACGGTTTAGAAGCTTTCTTT. Translating gives CASSQYGLEAFF.

The chain uses TRBV6-5 and TRBJ1-5; the D gene is possibly TRBD1 (5 bases). CDR3 length equals 10 residues. Trimming shortened V by 8 bases and J by 7 bases, and 6 bases separated the two germline ends. Germline-derived CDR1 and CDR2 are MNHEY and SVGAGI. CDR3 residues: CASGAQPQHF. Here the CDR3 DNA reads TGTGCCAGCGGGGCCCAGCCCCAGCATTTT.

This clonotype has only a few counts. The chain has TRBV12-3 or TRBV12-4 and TRBJ1-5; a possible D gene is TRBD1 (5 bases). The CDR3 contains 16 residues. Trimming took 5 bases from V and 11 from J, leaving 25 bases between them. The CDR3 spells CASSPPRDYGKVSQHF. The CDR3 DNA sequence: TGTGCCAGCAGTCCCCCCCGGGACTACGGAAAGGTCTCCCAGCATTTT.